Below, 16 T cell receptor beta chains from the same sample are listed, as sequenced in a study of CD8 T cells in ankylosing spondylitis. MiXCR, applied by TCRdb to the 5' RACE reads, yields one record per CDR3 protein. The data show about 340,000 distinct CDR3 sequences, approximately 22% seen once. The source material was blood, either unsorted or a sorted T cell fraction (not recorded which). These receptors originate from a male donor with ankylosing spondylitis or in good health (not recorded which).

This clonotype showed up just a few times. The chain recombines TRBV28 with TRBJ1-5; 10 bases align to TRBD1. CDR3 length: 15 residues. The germline V gene encodes CDR1 MDHEN and CDR2 SYDVKM. V trimming: 5 bases; J trimming: 3 bases; junction bases outside the gene matches: 4. CDR3 nucleotides: TGTGCCAGCAGTCCCGGGACAGGGGTCAATCAGCCCCAGCATTTT. Residues: CASSPGTGVNQPQHF. The whole variable domain, filled in from reference TRBV28 and TRBJ1-5, reads DVKVTQSSRYLVKRTGEKVFLECVQDMDHENMFWYRQDPGLGLRLIYFSYDVKMKEKGDIPEGYSVSREKKERFSLILESASTNQTSMYLCASSPGTGVNQPQHFGDGTRLSIL.

This clonotype has only a few counts. The chain is built from TRBV11-2 and TRBJ2-1; D may be TRBD1 or TRBD2 (5 bases each). V was clipped by 5 bases and J by 6 bases, with 17 bases between them. This CDR3 has 15 residues. Germline-derived CDR1 and CDR2 are SGHAT and FQNNGV. The CDR3 DNA is TGTGCCAGCAGCCCGGAGGAGGCAGGGCGCAATGAGCAGTTCTTC. Its protein is CASSPEEAGRNEQFF. Filled out from reference TRBV11-2 and TRBJ2-1, the complete variable domain reads EAGVAQSPRYKIIEKRQSVAFWCNPISGHATLYWYQQILGQGPKLLIQFQNNGVVDDSQLPKDRFSAERLKGVDSTLKIQPAKLEDSAVYLCASSPEEAGRNEQFFGPGTRLTVL.

The chain carries TRBV4-2 and TRBJ2-1, with unresolved D. V was clipped by 1 base and J by 9 bases, with 7 bases between them. Germline V CDR1 and CDR2: LGHNA, YNFKEQ. This CDR3 has 12 residues. This chain's CDR3 is CASSQVTGEQFF. For the CDR3, the DNA is TGTGCCAGCAGCCAAGTTACTGGTGAGCAGTTCTTC.

The chain combines TRBV20-1 with TRBJ2-7; D unresolved. Germline V CDR1 and CDR2: DFQATT, SNEGSKA (reference sequence). V was clipped by 0 bases and J by 0 bases, with 12 bases between them. This CDR3 contains 15 residues. The DNA of the CDR3 is TGCAGTGCTAGAGATCTCTCGACGGCCTCCTACGAGCAGTACTTC. It yields the protein CSARDLSTASYEQYF.

This chain joins TRBV20-1 and TRBJ2-5, with 9 nucleotides matching TRBD1. The CDR3 is 18 amino acids. Germline V gives CDR1 DFQATT, CDR2 SNEGSKA (reference sequence). V was pared by 0 bases and J by 1 base, with 12 bases of the junction left unmatched. The CDR3 here is CSARDLWGDRARQETQYF. In DNA form, the CDR3 reads TGCAGTGCTAGAGATTTATGGGGGGACAGGGCGCGCCAAGAGACCCAGTACTTC.

The chain employs TRBV10-3 and TRBJ2-1, with D tentatively TRBD1 or TRBD2 (6 bases each). CDR3 length: 15 amino acids. The ends were cut back, 5 bases at V and 3 bases at J, with 14 bases in the middle. CDR1 ENHRY and CDR2 SYGVKD come from the germline V gene. CDR3: CAISTSEGGYNEQFF. CDR3 in DNA: TGTGCCATCAGTACCTCCGAGGGGGGCTACAATGAGCAGTTCTTC.

Only a few counts were recorded for this clonotype. V is TRBV4-2 and J is TRBJ2-7; possibly TRBD1 or TRBD2 for D (6 bases each). This CDR3 contains 15 residues. Trimming pared 0 bases from V and 2 bases from J, leaving 11 bases between. Germline V gene lookup returns CDR1 LGHNA and CDR2 YNFKEQ. CDR3 in amino acids: CASSQELGGTYEQYF. The DNA for the CDR3 is TGTGCCAGCAGCCAAGAGCTAGGGGGGACCTACGAGCAGTACTTC.

The chain is built from TRBV5-4 and TRBJ2-2; D might be TRBD2 (7 bases). The germline V gene encodes CDR1 SGHNT and CDR2 YYREEE (reference sequence). V was trimmed by 0 bases and J by 1 base, leaving 19 bases between them. The CDR3 spans 19 residues. The CDR3 bases are TGTGCCAGCAGCTTGGACGACCGGGGGGCAGGGGTGAACACCGGGGAGCTGTTTTTT. This sequence encodes CASSLDDRGAGVNTGELFF. The whole variable domain, remainder taken from reference TRBV5-4 and TRBJ2-2, is ETGVTQSPTHLIKTRGQQVTLRCSSQSGHNTVSWYQQALGQGPQFIFQYYREEENGRGNFPPRFSGLQFPNYSSELNVNALELDDSALYLCASSLDDRGAGVNTGELFFGEGSRLTVL.

A few counts support this clonotype. This chain's CDR3 is CASSLLQGGYGYTF. The CDR3 region has the DNA TGTGCCAGCAGTTTACTACAGGGGGGCTATGGCTACACCTTC. The chain uses TRBV12-3 or TRBV12-4 and TRBJ1-2, with 8 bases that match TRBD1. Unmatched junction bases numbered 3, after V lost 2 bases and J lost 4 bases. The CDR3 is 14 residues long.

The CDR3 sequence is CASTDRAWSEAFF. CDR3 nucleotides: TGTGCCAGCACAGACAGGGCATGGTCTGAAGCTTTCTTT. The chain has TRBV27 and TRBJ1-1, with TRBD1 matching 7 bases. CDR3 length: 13 amino acids. Germline V gives CDR1 MNHEY, CDR2 SMNVEV (reference sequence). With 7 bases clipped from V and 6 bases from J, the junction kept 8 bases outside the gene matches.

The rearrangement links TRBV3-1 to TRBJ2-1; 10 bases match TRBD1. The ends lost 5 bases at V and 1 base at J; junction bases unmatched: 5. The CDR3 consists of 16 residues. Germline values: CDR1 LGHDT, CDR2 YNNKEL (reference sequence). DNA of the CDR3: TGTGCCAGCAGCACCCGGGACAGGGGTTCCTACAATGAGCAGTTCTTC. Its protein product is CASSTRDRGSYNEQFF.

DNA for the CDR3: TGTGCCAGCAGCGAGACCTTACAGGGGTACGAGCAGTACTTC. Its translation: CASSETLQGYEQYF. V usage is TRBV9 and J usage is TRBJ2-7; 7 bases line up with TRBD1. The junction had 7 bases not matched to a gene; V was cut back by 3 bases and J by 4 bases. The CDR3 runs to 14 residues. Germline values: CDR1 SGDLS, CDR2 YYNGEE.

This clonotype was seen only a few times. The rearrangement links TRBV7-3 to TRBJ2-1; D uncertain. V dropped 1 base and J dropped 6 bases, with 7 bases sitting between them. The germline V gene has CDR1 SGHTA and CDR2 FQGTGA. The CDR3 totals 13 residues. The CDR3 region is CASSLMGSNEQFF. The CDR3 DNA reads as TGTGCCAGCAGCTTAATGGGCAGCAATGAGCAGTTCTTC.

The CDR3 loop reads CASSQASGGAVGYEQYF. CDR3 DNA: TGTGCCAGCAGCCAAGCTAGCGGGGGGGCCGTTGGTTACGAGCAGTACTTC. This chain joins TRBV4-2 and TRBJ2-7, with 12 bases fitting TRBD2. After removal of 1 base from V and 4 bases from J, the junction contained 8 bases not matched to a gene. Germline values: CDR1 LGHNA, CDR2 YNFKEQ. The CDR3 is 17 residues long.

The chain joins TRBV5-6 to TRBJ2-2; no firm D call. V was trimmed by 5 bases and J by 4 bases, leaving 9 bases between them. The germline V gene encodes CDR1 SGHDT and CDR2 YYEEEE. This CDR3 region has 13 residues. CDR3 sequence: CASRQRSTGELFF. The CDR3 nucleotides are TGTGCCAGCAGACAGAGGAGCACCGGGGAGCTGTTTTTT.

This chain uses TRBV4-1 with TRBJ2-5; perhaps TRBD1 as D (5 bases). Germline V gene lookup returns CDR1 MGHRA and CDR2 YSYEKL. V was cut by 1 base and J by 1 base, with 16 bases left in between. The CDR3 totals 17 residues. The CDR3 here is CASSQVPPATVQETQYF. In DNA form, the CDR3 reads TGCGCCAGCAGCCAAGTGCCTCCGGCGACAGTCCAAGAGACCCAGTACTTC.